A single sample is the source of the 13 T cell receptor beta chains below, sequenced in a study of T cells after yellow fever vaccination. TCRdb processed the 5' RACE reads anew with MiXCR; each CDR3 protein has one entry. This table holds about 310,000 distinct CDR3 sequences, around 3.6% found once. The sample consisted of PBMCs, taken on the day of the yellow fever booster vaccination. All receptors come from a man aged 18-30 years who received the YFV17D yellow fever vaccine.

This clonotype was picked up many times. The chain is built from TRBV5-1 and TRBJ2-1; 10 positions match TRBD1. Germline V CDR1 and CDR2: SGHRS, YFSETQ. The ends lost 2 bases at V and 5 bases at J; junction bases unmatched: 4. The CDR3 consists of 15 residues. The CDR3 DNA reads TGCGCCAGCAGCTTCGGACAGGGGGTCGACAATGAGCAGTTCTTC. Protein: CASSFGQGVDNEQFF. Based on the CDR3 plus reference TRBV5-1 and TRBJ2-1, the full variable domain is KAGVTQTPRYLIKTRGQQVTLSCSPISGHRSVSWYQQTPGQGLQFLFEYFSETQRNKGNFPGRFSGRQFSNSRSEMNVSTLELGDSALYLCASSFGQGVDNEQFFGPGTRLTVL.

In its sample, this clonotype was seen many times. The CDR3 DNA reads as TGTGCCAGCAGTCGCGACGCAACAGATACGCAGTATTTT. It yields the protein CASSRDATDTQYF. The rearrangement joins TRBV7-2 to TRBJ2-3; D ambiguous. V lost 6 bases to trimming and J lost 3 bases, with 10 bases between them. Germline CDR1 SGHTA, CDR2 FQGNSA. The CDR3 has 13 residues.

This clonotype was detected many times. The chain carries TRBV7-8 and TRBJ2-3; 8 bases align to TRBD1. Unmatched junction bases numbered 4, after V lost 2 bases and J lost 0 bases. The CDR3 has 16 amino acids. Germline CDR1 is SGHVS and CDR2 is FQNEAQ. The CDR3 is CASSLSGTGSTDTQYF. The CDR3 DNA reads TGTGCCAGCAGCTTATCCGGGACAGGAAGCACAGATACGCAGTATTTT.

This clonotype was seen only a few times. This chain uses TRBV10-1 with TRBJ2-1, with 10 bases lining up with TRBD2. CDR1 is WNHNN, CDR2 SYGVQD, per germline (reference sequence). Germline trimming cut 5 bases from V and 4 bases from J; bases unmatched to any gene: 5. This CDR3 is built from 15 residues. The CDR3 DNA sequence: TGCGCCAGCAGTCAAGGAGCGGGGGGGTACAATGAGCAGTTCTTC. Its protein is CASSQGAGGYNEQFF.

This clonotype was recorded at least ten times. The CDR3 spells CASSVVGWGNEQFF. As DNA, the CDR3 is TGTGCCAGCAGCGTAGTCGGTTGGGGTAATGAGCAGTTCTTC. The rearrangement joins TRBV9 to TRBJ2-1; no definite D call. V gave up 0 bases and J gave up 7 bases, with 11 bases separating them. The CDR3 contains 14 residues. The germline gives CDR1 SGDLS, CDR2 YYNGEE. Looking up the rest from reference TRBV9 and TRBJ2-1 gives the full variable domain: DSGVTQTPKHLITATGQRVTLRCSPRSGDLSVYWYQQSLDQGLQFLIQYYNGEERAKGNILERFSAQQFPDLHSELNLSSLELGDSALYFCASSVVGWGNEQFFGPGTRLTVL.

This chain uses TRBV20-1 with TRBJ1-4; TRBD1 agrees at 7 bases. Trimming took 6 bases from V and 7 from J; bases not matched to a gene: 11. Germline V CDR1 and CDR2: DFQATT, SNEGSKA (reference sequence). The CDR3 spans 14 residues. CDR3 amino acids: CSARGQTAGEKLFF. The CDR3 DNA sequence: TGCAGTGCGCGGGGACAGACGGCAGGTGAAAAACTGTTTTTT.

In its sample, this clonotype was seen many times. The chain couples TRBV12-3 or TRBV12-4 to TRBJ2-1; D is uncertain. Deletions cut 2 bases from V and 8 bases from J, with 7 bases between. The CDR3 extends over 12 amino acids. CDR3 in amino acids: CASSLSGYEQFF. In DNA, the CDR3 is TGTGCCAGCAGTTTAAGTGGGTATGAGCAGTTCTTC.

This clonotype was counted at least ten times. This sequence joins TRBV18 and TRBJ1-5, with D perhaps TRBD1 (5 bases). The V and J ends lost 1 base and 1 base respectively, with 5 bases between them. CDR3 size: 14 residues. CDR1 KGHSH and CDR2 LQKENI come from the germline V gene. CDR3 region: CASSPRDSNQPQHF. CDR3 bases: TGTGCCAGCTCACCACGGGACAGCAATCAGCCCCAGCATTTT. Combining the CDR3 with reference TRBV18 and TRBJ1-5 gives the whole variable domain NAGVMQNPRHLVRRRGQEARLRCSPMKGHSHVYWYRQLPEEGLKFMVYLQKENIIDESGMPKERFSAEFPKEGPSILRIQQVVRGDSAAYFCASSPRDSNQPQHFGDGTRLSIL.

This clonotype was observed at least ten times. V usage is TRBV20-1 and J usage is TRBJ2-7, with TRBD1 as a possible D gene (6 bases). The V gene's germline CDR1 is DFQATT and CDR2 SNEGSKA (reference sequence). There are 14 residues in the CDR3. V dropped 2 bases and J dropped 4 bases, with 15 bases sitting between them. As DNA, the CDR3 is TGCAGTGCTAGAAGTGACAGGTCTCGGTACGAGCAGTACGTC. Its protein product is CSARSDRSRYEQYV.

This clonotype was recorded at least ten times. V usage is TRBV29-1 and J usage is TRBJ2-1; no firm D call. Trimming cost V 7 bases and J 8 bases, with 9 bases left between them. This CDR3 is 10 amino acids long. CDR1 is SQVTM, CDR2 ANQGSEA, per germline. CDR3 sequence reads: CSGGVDEQFF. Written as DNA, the CDR3 is TGCAGCGGTGGGGTAGATGAGCAGTTCTTC.

At least ten counts were recorded for this clonotype. The V and J genes are TRBV7-2 and TRBJ2-3, with D maybe TRBD1 (6 bases). Trimming took 5 bases from V and 1 from J, leaving 13 bases between them. The CDR3 is 15 residues long. CDR1 and CDR2 (germline): SGHTA, FQGNSA. The CDR3 sequence: CASSQQGLGTDTQYF. In DNA form, the CDR3 reads TGTGCCAGCAGCCAACAGGGTCTGGGCACAGATACGCAGTATTTT. Using reference TRBV7-2 and TRBJ2-3 for the parts outside the CDR3, the full variable domain is GAGVSQSPSNKVTEKGKDVELRCDPISGHTALYWYRQSLGQGLEFLIYFQGNSAPDKSGLPSDRFSAERTGGSVSTLTIQRTQQEDSAVYLCASSQQGLGTDTQYFGPGTRLTVL.

This clonotype occurred many times. The CDR3 sequence: CASSVSPQAYYGYTF. The CDR3 nucleotides are TGTGCCAGCAGCGTAAGCCCACAGGCGTATTATGGCTACACCTTC. The chain recombines TRBV9 with TRBJ1-2; a possible D gene is TRBD1 (5 bases). This CDR3 contains 15 residues. The V and J ends lost 1 base and 5 bases respectively, with 15 bases between them. CDR1 is SGDLS and CDR2 is YYNGEE in the germline V gene.

Many counts were recorded for this clonotype. J is TRBJ2-1 and V is TRBV7-2, with D perhaps matching TRBD1 (6 bases). V dropped 1 base and J dropped 2 bases, with 12 bases sitting between them. Per germline, CDR1 SGHTA and CDR2 FQGNSA. The CDR3 contains 16 residues. The CDR3 loop reads CASSLGWGRTYNEQFF. The CDR3 nucleotides read TGTGCCAGCAGCTTAGGGTGGGGGCGCACCTACAATGAGCAGTTCTTC.